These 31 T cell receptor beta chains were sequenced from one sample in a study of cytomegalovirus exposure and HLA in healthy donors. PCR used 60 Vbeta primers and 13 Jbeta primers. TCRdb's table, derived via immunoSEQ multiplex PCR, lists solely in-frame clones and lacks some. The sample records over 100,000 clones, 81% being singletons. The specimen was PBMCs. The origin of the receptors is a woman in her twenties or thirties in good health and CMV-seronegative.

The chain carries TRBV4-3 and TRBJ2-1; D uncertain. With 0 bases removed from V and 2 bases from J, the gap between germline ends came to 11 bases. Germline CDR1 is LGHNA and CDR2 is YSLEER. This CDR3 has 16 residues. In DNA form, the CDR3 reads TGCGCCAGCAGCCAAGATTTAGGAGACGCCTACAATGAGCAGTTCTTC. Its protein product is CASSQDLGDAYNEQFF.

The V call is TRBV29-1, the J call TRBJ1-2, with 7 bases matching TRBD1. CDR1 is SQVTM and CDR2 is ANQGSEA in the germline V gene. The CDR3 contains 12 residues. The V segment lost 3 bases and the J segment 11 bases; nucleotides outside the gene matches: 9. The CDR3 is CSVDGDRSRYTF. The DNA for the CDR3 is TGCAGCGTTGACGGGGACAGATCTCGGTACACCTTC.

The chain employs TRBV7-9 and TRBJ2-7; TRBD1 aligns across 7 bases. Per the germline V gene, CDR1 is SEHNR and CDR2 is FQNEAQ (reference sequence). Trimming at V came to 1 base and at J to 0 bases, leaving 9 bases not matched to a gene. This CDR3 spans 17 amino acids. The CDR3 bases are TGTGCCAGCAGCTTAGGCAAGGGTTCAGGGGGCTCCTACGAGCAGTACTTC. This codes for CASSLGKGSGGSYEQYF.

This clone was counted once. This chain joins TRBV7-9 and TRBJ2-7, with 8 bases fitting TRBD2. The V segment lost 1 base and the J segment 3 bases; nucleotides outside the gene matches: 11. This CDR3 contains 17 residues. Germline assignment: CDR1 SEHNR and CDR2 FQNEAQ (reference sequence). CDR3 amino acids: CASSLGSSWGLVYEQYF. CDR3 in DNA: TGTGCCAGCAGCTTAGGGTCATCCTGGGGACTAGTCTACGAGCAGTACTTC.

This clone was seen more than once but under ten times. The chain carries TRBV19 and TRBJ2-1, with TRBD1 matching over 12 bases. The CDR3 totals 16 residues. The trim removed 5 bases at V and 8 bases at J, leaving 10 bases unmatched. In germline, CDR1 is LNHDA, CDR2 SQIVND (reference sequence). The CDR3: CASSGRGQGAWDEQFF. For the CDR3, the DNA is TGTGCCAGTAGTGGGAGGGGACAGGGGGCTTGGGATGAGCAGTTCTTC.

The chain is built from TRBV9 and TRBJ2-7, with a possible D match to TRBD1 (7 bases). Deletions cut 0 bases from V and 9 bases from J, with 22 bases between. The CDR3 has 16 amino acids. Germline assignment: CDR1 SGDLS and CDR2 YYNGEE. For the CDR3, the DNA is TGTGCCAGCAGCGTAGCCGGCGGGACAGAGTTACGAGTGCAGTACTTC. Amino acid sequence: CASSVAGGTELRVQYF.

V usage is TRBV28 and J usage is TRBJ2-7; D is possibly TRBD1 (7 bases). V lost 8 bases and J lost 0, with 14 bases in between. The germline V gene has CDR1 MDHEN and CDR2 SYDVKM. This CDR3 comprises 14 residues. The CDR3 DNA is TGTGCCAGCGTATCCCAGGGGGGCTCCTACGAGCAGTACTTC. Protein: CASVSQGGSYEQYF.

This CDR3 reads CAWSVSVLFTDTQYF. In DNA form, the CDR3 reads TGTGCCTGGAGTGTATCAGTCCTTTTCACAGATACGCAGTATTTT. The rearrangement uses TRBV30 and TRBJ2-3; D is unresolved. The CDR3 has 15 amino acids. Germline lookup yields CDR1 GTSNPN and CDR2 SVGIG (reference sequence). Trimming took 0 bases from V and 2 from J, leaving 12 bases between them.

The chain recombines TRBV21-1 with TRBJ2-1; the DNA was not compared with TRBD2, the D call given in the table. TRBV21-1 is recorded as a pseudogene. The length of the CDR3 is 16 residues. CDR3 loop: CASSTLLAGGSYEQFF. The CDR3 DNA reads TGTGCCAGCAGCACTCTCCTAGCGGGAGGGTCTTATGAGCAGTTCTTC.

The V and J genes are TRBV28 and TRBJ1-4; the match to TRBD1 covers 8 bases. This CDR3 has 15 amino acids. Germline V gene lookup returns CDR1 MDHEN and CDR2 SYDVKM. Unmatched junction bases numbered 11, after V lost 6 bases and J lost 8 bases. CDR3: CASRKQQGGWEKLFF. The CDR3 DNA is TGTGCCAGCAGGAAACAACAGGGGGGGTGGGAAAAACTGTTTTTT.

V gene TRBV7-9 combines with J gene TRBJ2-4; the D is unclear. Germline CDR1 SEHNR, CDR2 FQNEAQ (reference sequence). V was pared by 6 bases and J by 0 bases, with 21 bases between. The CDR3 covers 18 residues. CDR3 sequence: CASRPWAPGVLAKNIQYF. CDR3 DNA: TGTGCCAGCAGACCGTGGGCCCCAGGTGTCCTAGCCAAAAACATTCAGTACTTC.

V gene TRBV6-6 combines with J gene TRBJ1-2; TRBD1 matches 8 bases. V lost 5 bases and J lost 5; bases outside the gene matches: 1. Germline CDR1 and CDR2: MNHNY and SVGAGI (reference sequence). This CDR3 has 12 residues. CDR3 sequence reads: CASSRQGYGYTF. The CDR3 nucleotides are TGTGCCAGCAGTCGACAGGGGTATGGCTACACCTTC.

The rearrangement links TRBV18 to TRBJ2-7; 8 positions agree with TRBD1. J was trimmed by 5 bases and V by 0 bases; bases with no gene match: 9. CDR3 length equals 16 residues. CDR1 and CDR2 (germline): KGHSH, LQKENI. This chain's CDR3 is CASSPPEGTGGDEQYF. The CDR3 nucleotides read TGTGCCAGCTCACCACCGGAGGGGACAGGAGGGGACGAGCAGTACTTC.

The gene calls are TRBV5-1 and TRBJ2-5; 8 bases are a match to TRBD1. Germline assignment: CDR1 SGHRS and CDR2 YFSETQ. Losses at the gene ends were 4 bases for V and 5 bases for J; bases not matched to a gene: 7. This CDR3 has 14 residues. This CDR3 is CASSPWTGWETQYF. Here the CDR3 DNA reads TGCGCCAGCAGCCCCTGGACAGGGTGGGAGACCCAGTACTTC.

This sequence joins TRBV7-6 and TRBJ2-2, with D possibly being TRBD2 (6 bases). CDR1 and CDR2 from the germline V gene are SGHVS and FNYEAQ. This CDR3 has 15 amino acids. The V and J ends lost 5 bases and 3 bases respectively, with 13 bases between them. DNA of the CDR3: TGTGCCAGCAGCCCGCGGGGCGGATACACCGGGGAGCTGTTTTTT. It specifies CASSPRGGYTGELFF.

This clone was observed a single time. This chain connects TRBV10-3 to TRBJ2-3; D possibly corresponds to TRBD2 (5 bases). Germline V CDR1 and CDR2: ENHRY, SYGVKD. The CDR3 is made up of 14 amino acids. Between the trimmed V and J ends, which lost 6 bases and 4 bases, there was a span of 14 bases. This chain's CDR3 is CAISNGGGADTQYF. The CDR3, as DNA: TGTGCCATCAGCAACGGCGGAGGCGCAGATACGCAGTATTTT.

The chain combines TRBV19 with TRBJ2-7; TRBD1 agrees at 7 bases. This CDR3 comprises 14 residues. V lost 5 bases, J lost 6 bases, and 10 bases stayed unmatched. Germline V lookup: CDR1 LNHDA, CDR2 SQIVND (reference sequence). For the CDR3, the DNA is TGTGCCAGTAGTTCAAGGACAGGAGAGCTCGAGCAGTACTTC. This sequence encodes CASSSRTGELEQYF.

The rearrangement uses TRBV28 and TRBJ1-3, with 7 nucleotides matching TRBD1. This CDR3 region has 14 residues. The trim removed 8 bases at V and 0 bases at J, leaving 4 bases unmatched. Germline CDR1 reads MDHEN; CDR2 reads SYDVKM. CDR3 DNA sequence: TGTGCCAGCGTGGGACAGTACTCTGGAAACACCATATATTTT. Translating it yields CASVGQYSGNTIYF.

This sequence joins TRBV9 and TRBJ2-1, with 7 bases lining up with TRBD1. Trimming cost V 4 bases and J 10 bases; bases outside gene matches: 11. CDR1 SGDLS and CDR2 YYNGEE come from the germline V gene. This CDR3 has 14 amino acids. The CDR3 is CASSIWTGVEEQFF. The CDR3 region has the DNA TGTGCCAGCAGCATATGGACAGGAGTGGAGGAGCAGTTCTTC.

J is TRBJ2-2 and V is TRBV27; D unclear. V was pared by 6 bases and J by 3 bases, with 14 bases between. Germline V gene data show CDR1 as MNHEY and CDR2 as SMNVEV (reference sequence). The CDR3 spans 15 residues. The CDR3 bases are TGTGCCAGCAGCCCATATAGTCGTTACACCGGGGAGCTGTTTTTT. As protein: CASSPYSRYTGELFF.

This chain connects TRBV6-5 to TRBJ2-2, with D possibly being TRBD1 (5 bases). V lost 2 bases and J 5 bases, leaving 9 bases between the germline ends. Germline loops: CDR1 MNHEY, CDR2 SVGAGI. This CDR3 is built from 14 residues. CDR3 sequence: CASSYRRVTGELFF. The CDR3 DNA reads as TGTGCCAGCAGTTACCGCAGGGTTACCGGGGAGCTGTTTTTT.

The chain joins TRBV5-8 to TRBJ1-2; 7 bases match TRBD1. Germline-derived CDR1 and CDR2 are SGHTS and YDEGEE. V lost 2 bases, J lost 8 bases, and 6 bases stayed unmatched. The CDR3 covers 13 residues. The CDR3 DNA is TGTGCCAGCAGCTTTGACAGGGTTTCGGGCTACACCTTC. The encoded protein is CASSFDRVSGYTF.

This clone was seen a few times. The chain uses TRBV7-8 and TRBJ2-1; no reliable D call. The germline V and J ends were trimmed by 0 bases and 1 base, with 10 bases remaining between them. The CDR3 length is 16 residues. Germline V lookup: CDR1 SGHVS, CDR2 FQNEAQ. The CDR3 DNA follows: TGTGCCAGCAGCTTAGCGAGAATAGCTTCCTACAATGAGCAGTTCTTC. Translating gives CASSLARIASYNEQFF.

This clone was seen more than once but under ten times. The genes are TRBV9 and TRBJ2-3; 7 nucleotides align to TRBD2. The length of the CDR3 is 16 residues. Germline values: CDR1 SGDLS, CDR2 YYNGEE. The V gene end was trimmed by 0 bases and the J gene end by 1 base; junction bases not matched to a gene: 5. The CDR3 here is CASSVVWAGGTDTQYF. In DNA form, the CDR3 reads TGTGCCAGCAGCGTAGTATGGGCGGGGGGCACAGATACGCAGTATTTT.

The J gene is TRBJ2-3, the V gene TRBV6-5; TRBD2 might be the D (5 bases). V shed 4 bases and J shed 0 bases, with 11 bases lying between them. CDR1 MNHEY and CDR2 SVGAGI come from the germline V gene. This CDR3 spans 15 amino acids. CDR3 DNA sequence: TGTGCCAGCAGTTCCGGGGAACGAAGCACAGATACGCAGTATTTT. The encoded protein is CASSSGERSTDTQYF.

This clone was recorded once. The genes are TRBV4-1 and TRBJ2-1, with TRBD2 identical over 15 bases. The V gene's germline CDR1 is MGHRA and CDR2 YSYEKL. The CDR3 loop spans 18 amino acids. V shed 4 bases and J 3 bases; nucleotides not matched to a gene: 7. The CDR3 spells CASSPRTSGRGSYNEQFF. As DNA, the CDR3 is TGCGCCAGCAGCCCAAGGACTAGCGGGAGGGGAAGCTACAATGAGCAGTTCTTC.

This CDR3 reads CASSLVQGGDGYTF. As DNA, the CDR3 is TGTGCCAGCAGCTTAGTTCAGGGGGGAGACGGCTACACCTTC. This chain joins TRBV7-9 and TRBJ1-2; TRBD1 aligns across 7 bases. The CDR3 has 14 amino acids. V lost 1 base and J lost 8; bases outside the gene matches: 7. Germline V gives CDR1 SEHNR, CDR2 FQNEAQ (reference sequence).

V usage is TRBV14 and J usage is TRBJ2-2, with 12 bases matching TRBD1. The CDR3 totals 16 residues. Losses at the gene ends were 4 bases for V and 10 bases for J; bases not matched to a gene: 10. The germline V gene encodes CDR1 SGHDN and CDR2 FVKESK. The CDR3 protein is CASSRAAGQGAKELFF. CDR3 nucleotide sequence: TGTGCCAGCAGCCGAGCTGCGGGACAGGGGGCTAAGGAGCTGTTTTTT.

The CDR3 DNA sequence: TGTGCCAGCAGACTCGGGACAGCGAACACCGGGGAGCTGTTTTTT. The encoded protein is CASRLGTANTGELFF. The rearrangement uses TRBV28 and TRBJ2-2; TRBD1 matches 7 bases. V trimming: 6 bases; J trimming: 0 bases; junction bases outside the gene matches: 4. Germline CDR1 MDHEN, CDR2 SYDVKM. The CDR3 is 15 residues long.

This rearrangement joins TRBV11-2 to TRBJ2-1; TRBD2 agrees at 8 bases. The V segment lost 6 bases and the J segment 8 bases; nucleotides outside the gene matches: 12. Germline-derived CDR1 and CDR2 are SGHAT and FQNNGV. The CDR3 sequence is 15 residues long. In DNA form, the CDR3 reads TGTGCCAGCAGACCACCGGGACTAGGTCTAGATGAGCAGTTCTTC. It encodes CASRPPGLGLDEQFF.

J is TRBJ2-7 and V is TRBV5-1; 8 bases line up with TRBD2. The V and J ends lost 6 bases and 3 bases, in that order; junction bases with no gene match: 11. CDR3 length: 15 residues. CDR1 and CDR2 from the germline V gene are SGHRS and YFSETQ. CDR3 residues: CASTTVRGGVYEQYF. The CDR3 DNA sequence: TGCGCCAGCACTACGGTTCGGGGGGGGGTCTACGAGCAGTACTTC.